A single sample is the source of the 3 T cell receptor beta chains below, sequenced in a study of cytomegalovirus exposure and HLA in healthy donors. PCR primers comprised 60 Vbeta and 13 Jbeta primers. The protocol was immunoSEQ multiplex PCR, while the TCRdb copy is restricted to in-frame clones and leaves out a portion. The table includes roughly 200,000 clones, about 87% detected once. The sequenced sample was PBMCs. Source of these receptors: a man in his thirties or forties in good health and CMV-seronegative.

The CDR3 here is CASSMALARGEKLFF. CDR3 coding DNA: TGTGCCAGCAGTATGGCCCTCGCCCGGGGTGAAAAACTGTTTTTT. The chain is built from TRBV28 and TRBJ1-4, with no clear D. This CDR3 is built from 15 residues. Trimming shortened V by 5 bases and J by 7 bases, and 17 bases separated the two germline ends. Germline V gives CDR1 MDHEN, CDR2 SYDVKM.

The chain employs TRBV19 and TRBJ1-4; the D gene is possibly TRBD1 (6 bases). Trimming cost V 4 bases and J 4 bases, with 7 bases left between them. CDR1 is LNHDA, CDR2 SQIVND, per germline (reference sequence). The CDR3 is 13 amino acids. CDR3 protein: CASSRTDNEKLFF. Written as DNA, the CDR3 is TGTGCCAGTAGTAGGACAGATAATGAAAAACTGTTTTTT. Supplemented by reference TRBV19 and TRBJ1-4, the full variable domain reads DGGITQSPKYLFRKEGQNVTLSCEQNLNHDAMYWYRQDPGQGLRLIYYSQIVNDFQKGDIAEGYSVSREKKESFPLTVTSAQKNPTAFYLCASSRTDNEKLFFGSGTQLSVL.

V gene TRBV5-4 combines with J gene TRBJ1-1; 7 nucleotides line up with TRBD1. This CDR3 is built from 12 residues. Looked up from germline, CDR1 is SGHNT and CDR2 is YYREEE (reference sequence). V shed 4 bases, J shed 11 bases, and the junction held 8 bases outside the gene matches. CDR3 DNA sequence: TGTGCCAGCAGCCCCGAACAGGGGAATGCTTTCTTT. It yields the protein CASSPEQGNAFF.